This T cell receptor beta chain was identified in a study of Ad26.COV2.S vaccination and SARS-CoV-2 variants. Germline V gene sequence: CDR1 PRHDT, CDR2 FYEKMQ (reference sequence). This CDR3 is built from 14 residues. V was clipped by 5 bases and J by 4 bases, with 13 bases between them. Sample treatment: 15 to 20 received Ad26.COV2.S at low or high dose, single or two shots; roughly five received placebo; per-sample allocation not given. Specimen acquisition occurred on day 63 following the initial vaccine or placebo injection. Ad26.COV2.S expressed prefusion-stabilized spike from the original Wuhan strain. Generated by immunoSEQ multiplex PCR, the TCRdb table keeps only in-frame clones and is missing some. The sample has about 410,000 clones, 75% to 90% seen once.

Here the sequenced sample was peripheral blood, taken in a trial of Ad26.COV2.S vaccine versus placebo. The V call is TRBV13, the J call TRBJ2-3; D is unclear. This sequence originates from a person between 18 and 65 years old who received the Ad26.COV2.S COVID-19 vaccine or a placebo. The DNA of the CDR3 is TGTGCCAGCAGCCGCCCTGATAGGGCAGATACGCAGTATTTT. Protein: CASSRPDRADTQYF.